Listed below are T cell receptor beta chains from one sample, sequenced in a study of tumour-infiltrating T cells in Burkitt lymphoma. Here immunoSEQ multiplex PCR was the method, and the copy in TCRdb shows in-frame clones only, minus some. Here the sample spans roughly 3,900 clones, 11% to 15% being singletons. The source material was tumor tissue. The receptors originated from a human donor with Burkitt lymphoma. Each CDR3 is given with its conserved first and last residue. D genes are given only for firm matches. Clone size appears in some rows only: once, few, many, or a class for an expanded clone.

v_call	j_call	clone_size	d_call	cdr3_nt	cdr3_aa
TRBV7-9	TRBJ1-3	few	.	TGTGCCAGCAGCACCTCGATCTCTGGAAACACCATATATTTT	CASSTSISGNTIYF
TRBV7-9	TRBJ2-7	few	TRBD2	TGTGCCAGCAGCTTAGGAGGGTGGGAGGGACTAAACGAGCAGTACTTC	CASSLGGWEGLNEQYF
TRBV27	TRBJ2-5	few	.	TGTGCCAGCAGTCCCCGCACGGGGAGGGAGACCCAGTACTTC	CASSPRTGRETQYF
TRBV18	TRBJ1-1	.	TRBD1	TGTGCCAGCTCAAATCAGGGGGATAGGGACACTGAAGCTTTCTTT	CASSNQGDRDTEAFF
TRBV29-1	TRBJ2-3	.	.	TGCAGCGTTACGATCACAGATACGCAGTATTTT	CSVTITDTQYF
TRBV18	TRBJ2-2	.	.	TGTGCCAGCTCACCCGACACCGGGGAGCTGTTTTTT	CASSPDTGELFF
TRBV4-1	TRBJ1-2	few	.	TGCGCCAGCAGCCCCGGACTCAACTATGGCTACACCTTC	CASSPGLNYGYTF
TRBV7-9	TRBJ1-2	few	.	TGTGCCAGCAGCTTAAACAGCGATGGCTACACCTTC	CASSLNSDGYTF
TRBV25-1	TRBJ1-3	once	.	TGTGCCAGCAGTAAGGAACAGGCTTACTCTGGAAACACCATATATTTT	CASSKEQAYSGNTIYF
TRBV5-1	TRBJ2-5	.	.	TGCGCCAGCAGCTTCCGGTTCGGGGAGACCCAGTACTTC	CASSFRFGETQYF
TRBV19	TRBJ1-5	.	.	TGTGCCAGTAGTTACAGGGATAGCAATCAGCCCCAGCATTTT	CASSYRDSNQPQHF
TRBV7-7	TRBJ1-1	.	.	TGTGCTAGCAGCTTGTTAGAGAACACTGAAGCTTTCTTT	CASSLLENTEAFF
TRBV7-3	TRBJ1-1	few	.	TGTGCCAGCAGCCCCCCTGGCGGGGCAACGTTGGACACTGAAGCTTTCTTT	CASSPPGGATLDTEAFF
TRBV11-2	TRBJ2-1	once	.	TGTGCCAGCAGCATCACTAGCAGGAGGGCCCATGAGCAGTTCTTC	CASSITSRRAHEQFF
TRBV10-2	TRBJ1-1	few	.	TGCGCCAGCACTAGGGGGTTACGGGATGCTTTCTTT	CASTRGLRDAFF
TRBV10-3	TRBJ2-2	few	.	TGTGCCATCAGTGCACTTGTTGGGGGGCCGGTCACCGGGGAGCTGTTTTTT	CAISALVGGPVTGELFF
TRBV11-2	TRBJ2-4	.	.	TGTGCCAGCAGCCCTAACGACATTCAGTACTTC	CASSPNDIQYF
TRBV7-2	TRBJ2-1	.	.	TGTGCCAGCAGCCCCAGGGGAGCGTACAATGAGCAGTTCTTC	CASSPRGAYNEQFF
TRBV6-1	TRBJ1-6	.	TRBD1	TGTGCCAGCAGTGAAGTCAACAGGGGCGGTTCACCCCTCCACTTT	CASSEVNRGGSPLHF
TRBV10-2	TRBJ2-7	.	.	TGCGCCAGCAGTGTAAAGGGACCCTACGAGCAGTACTTC	CASSVKGPYEQYF
TRBV18	TRBJ2-7	few	.	TGTGCCAGCTCACCCGGCCAGGTTACTTTGCTTGAGCAGTACTTC	CASSPGQVTLLEQYF
TRBV11-1	TRBJ2-5	.	TRBD2	TGTGCCAGCAGCCCGAGGTTTAGCGGGGGGGGAGAGACCCAGTACTTC	CASSPRFSGGGETQYF
TRBV11-2	TRBJ2-1	few	TRBD2	TGTGCCAGCAGCTCCTACCTAGCGGGAGGGTTTGATGAGCAGTTCTTC	CASSSYLAGGFDEQFF